The clone carrying this TCR beta chain was recorded a few times. Its antigen is not known. CDR1 and CDR2 (germline): SGHTA, FQGNSA. The V and J ends lost 1 base and 11 bases respectively, with 1 base between them. The CDR3 length is 9 residues. The data were taken from a study of CD8+CD57+ T cells in acquired aplastic anemia. On the study more broadly: Mean yield of DNA from sorted CD4+ and CD8+ cells was around 3 ug.

Notes on the study in general: Around 29 CD8+ CDR3 sequences were shared between patients and controls.

The use of genomic DNA as template underpinned the TCR beta VDJ and CDR3 profiling. TCRdb redid the calling of the reads with MiXCR, one entry per CDR3 protein. The sample yields 150,000 to 200,000 distinct CDR3 sequences, around 65% seen once. This clonotype was obtained from a human donor with severe aplastic anemia or a healthy control (not recorded which). The rearrangement links TRBV7-2 to TRBJ2-3; D remains unclear. The sequencing input was sorted CD4+, CD8+, or CD8+CD57+ T cells (not recorded which) from PBMCs. CDR3 nucleotide sequence: TGTGCCAGCAGCTTAGGGCAGTATTTT. It encodes CASSLGQYF.